This T cell receptor beta chain was observed in a study of shared clonotypes between healthy human individuals. At the level of the study: A couple of female and three male donors aged 18 to 49 were enrolled.

Points on this clone: As yet, its antigen is unknown. One junction end does not reproduce the germline sequence, and a read error may be involved.

Data came from immunoSEQ multiplex PCR; TCRdb stores just in-frame clones and leaves some out. Here the sample spans around 1,100,000 clones, 70% to 85% being singletons. Study outcomes and limitations: Non-shared clonotypes displayed generation probabilities falling below those of clonotypes present in all four donors. The study found roughly 5% of naive CD4 clonotypes shared across a few donors.

This CDR3 contains 18 residues. Looked up from germline, CDR1 is LNHDA and CDR2 is SQIVND (reference sequence). The sequence came from a man aged 18 to 30 in good health. Some clones in this sample may be carry-over from other donors' samples. J is TRBJ2-2 and V is TRBV19; D might be TRBD1 (6 bases). Sequencing was done on a sample of memory CD4+ T cells from PBMCs. Regarding subset: CD45RA-negative fraction. The CDR3 bases are TGTGCCAGTAGTATGGTACAGGGCAGGGCTACGAACCCCGGGGAGCTGTTTTTT. Encoded protein: CASSMVQGRATNPGELFF.